This TCR beta chain was identified during a study of identical twins. Broader study findings: The abundant beta clonotypes from cord blood had fewer insertions, and memory repertoires had none of this.

The CDR3 sequence is 18 residues long. The germline CDR1 and CDR2 sequences are SGHVS and FNYEAQ. Trimming cost V 1 base and J 1 base; bases outside gene matches: 5. This clonotype appeared once. Its specificity is not known. TCRdb analysed the 5' RACE reads with MiXCR anew, one entry per CDR3 protein. The sample yields roughly 250,000 distinct CDR3 sequences, about 7% seen once. This sample also appeared in a second study, on yellow fever vaccine responses in identical twins.

Sequencing was carried out using memory (CD45RO+) T cells sorted from blood. The TCR originated in a woman between 18 and 30 years old in good health. The chain joins TRBV7-6 to TRBJ2-2, with 11 bases matching TRBD2. The CDR3 DNA reads as TGTGCCAGCAGCTTAGGTAGCGGGAGGGCCGGGAACACCGGGGAGCTGTTTTTT. It is translated as CASSLGSGRAGNTGELFF.